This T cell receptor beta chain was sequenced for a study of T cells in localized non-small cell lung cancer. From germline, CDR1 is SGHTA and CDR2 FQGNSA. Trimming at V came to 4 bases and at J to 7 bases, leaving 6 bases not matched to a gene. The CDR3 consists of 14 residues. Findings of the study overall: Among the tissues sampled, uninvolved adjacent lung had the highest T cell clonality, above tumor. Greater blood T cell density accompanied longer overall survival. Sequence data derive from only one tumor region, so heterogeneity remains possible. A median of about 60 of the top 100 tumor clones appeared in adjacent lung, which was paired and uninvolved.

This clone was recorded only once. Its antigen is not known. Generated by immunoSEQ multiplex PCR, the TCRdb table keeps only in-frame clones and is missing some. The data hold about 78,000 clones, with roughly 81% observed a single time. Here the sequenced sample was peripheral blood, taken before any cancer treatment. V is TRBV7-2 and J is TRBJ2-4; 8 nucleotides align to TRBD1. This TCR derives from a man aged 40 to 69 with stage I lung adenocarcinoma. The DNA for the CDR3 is TGTGCCAGCAGCTCCCGGACAGGGTGGAACATTCAGTACTTC. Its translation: CASSSRTGWNIQYF.